The sample holds a few counts of the clone carrying this TCR beta chain. TCRdb re-called the 5' RACE reads through MiXCR, storing one row per CDR3 protein. In the table there are about 82,000 distinct CDR3 sequences, 10% to 15% of which are singletons. Time point reported: sample taken at primary tumor resection. Extraction of whole RNA from tumor, nontumor lung or frozen PBMC preceded unsorted sequencing. Untreated early-stage non-small cell lung cancer patients, roughly 72 in total, were the donors. This CDR3 comprises 14 residues. Germline-derived CDR1 and CDR2 are MNHEY and SVGAGI. V lost 0 bases to trimming and J lost 1 base, with 6 bases between them. This entry comes from a study of spatial heterogeneity in lung cancer. Background on the study: Detection of beta-chain sequences consistently exceeded that of alpha-chain sequences.

The sample here was PBMCs, taken at surgery. This sequence was found in a male donor with early-stage non-small cell lung cancer. The genes are TRBV6-5 and TRBJ1-1, with D unclear. CDR3 nucleotides: TGTGCCAGCAGTTACTCATTAGAGAACACTGAAGCTTTCTTT. As protein: CASSYSLENTEAFF.